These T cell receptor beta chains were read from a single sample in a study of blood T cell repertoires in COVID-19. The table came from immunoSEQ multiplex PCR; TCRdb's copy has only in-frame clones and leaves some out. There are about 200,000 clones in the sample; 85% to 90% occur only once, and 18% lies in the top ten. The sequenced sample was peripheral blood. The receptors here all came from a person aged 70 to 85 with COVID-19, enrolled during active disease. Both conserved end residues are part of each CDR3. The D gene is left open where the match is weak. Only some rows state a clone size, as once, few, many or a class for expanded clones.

TGTGCCAGTAGTAGGCTTCTAATTGGTGGGCTCGGCGAAAAACTGTTTTTT CASSRLLIGGLGEKLFF TRBJ1-4 . . TRBV19
TGTGCCAGCAGCTTAGGGGACAGATCCACTGAAGCTTTCTTT CASSLGDRSTEAFF TRBJ1-1 TRBD1 . TRBV7-3
TGTGCCAGCAGCTTAATCGGACAAGGGAGGGAAAAACTGTTTTTT CASSLIGQGREKLFF TRBJ1-4 . . TRBV7-2
TGTGCCAGCAGTGTGGGGCAGGGTTGGGGCTACACCTTC CASSVGQGWGYTF TRBJ1-2 . . TRBV6-4
TGCGCCAGCAGCTTGATTGAGGGTTCACCCCTCCACTTT CASSLIEGSPLHF TRBJ1-6 . . TRBV5-1
TGTGCCAGCAGCTGGGGGCCCTCTGGGGCCAACGTCCTGACTTTC CASSWGPSGANVLTF TRBJ2-6 . . TRBV7-3
TGTGCCAGCAGCTTATACGGAGGCCTAAGCTCTGGGGCCAACGTCCTGACTTTC CASSLYGGLSSGANVLTF TRBJ2-6 . . TRBV7-3
TGTGCCAGCAGCTTTTCAATCCGGGACATAGGTAATGAGCAGTTCTTC CASSFSIRDIGNEQFF TRBJ2-1 . . TRBV5-5
TGTGCCAGCCAATTGCGGGGTTTCGGAAACACCATATATTTT CASQLRGFGNTIYF TRBJ1-3 . . TRBV5-4
TGCAGTGGACAGCTAGAGACCCAGTACTTC CSGQLETQYF TRBJ2-5 . once TRBV20-1
TGTGCCAGCTCACCATCCCCCGGGGGCTACGAGCAGTACTTC CASSPSPGGYEQYF TRBJ2-7 . . TRBV18
TGTGCCAGTAGTGCAGGGGGCGCCTCAAGATACAATGAGCAGTTCTTC CASSAGGASRYNEQFF TRBJ2-1 TRBD1 . TRBV19
TGCAGTGCTAGTCCCGGAACTACGAGCTCCTACGAGCAGTACTTC CSASPGTTSSYEQYF TRBJ2-7 . once TRBV20-1
TGTGCCAGTAGTATCGGCGGACAGGGTGGAAGTGTTGGCACTGAAGCTTTCTTT CASSIGGQGGSVGTEAFF TRBJ1-1 TRBD1 . TRBV19
TGTGCCAGCAGTTTAGGTTTTTTATGGGGACAGAGGCCTCCTAGCAATCAGCCCCAGCATTTT CASSLGFLWGQRPPSNQPQHF TRBJ1-5 TRBD1 . TRBV28
TGTGCCAGCAGCTTAAGCTCAGGAGGACAGGGGTTTTCCGGGGAGCTGTTTTTT CASSLSSGGQGFSGELFF TRBJ2-2 TRBD1 . TRBV11-3
TGCAGTGCAATGGGGGGGGCGCATCGAGACTTC CSAMGGAHRDF TRBJ2-7 . . TRBV20-1
TGCGCCAGCAGCCAAGGGTATAGGACAGGGAACACCGGGGAGCTGTTTTTT CASSQGYRTGNTGELFF TRBJ2-2 TRBD1 . TRBV4-1
TGTGCCAGTAGTGCCCAGACTAGCCAAAATGAGCAGTTCTTC CASSAQTSQNEQFF TRBJ2-1 TRBD2 once TRBV19
TGTGCCAGCAGCCAACAGGGTTCCGATGAGCAGTTCTTC CASSQQGSDEQFF TRBJ2-1 . . TRBV7-2
TGTGCCAGCAGTTCTACAGGGGCGAGCTCCTATAATTCACCCCTCCACTTT CASSSTGASSYNSPLHF TRBJ1-6 TRBD1 . TRBV7-9
TGTGCCAGCAGTGGACCCAGGACAGGGCGCTATTCTGAAAAACTGTTTTTT CASSGPRTGRYSEKLFF TRBJ1-4 TRBD1 . TRBV6-1
TGTGCCAGCAGTTACACCACAGGAGACGAGCAGTACTTC CASSYTTGDEQYF TRBJ2-7 . . TRBV7-9
TGCAGTGCTAGTCGTACTGGGGAGCTGTTTTTT CSASRTGELFF TRBJ2-2 . . TRBV20-1
TGCAGCGTTGCTGGCAGGGTAAACACCGGGGAGCTGTTTTTT CSVAGRVNTGELFF TRBJ2-2 . once TRBV29-1
TGTGCCAGCAGTTTTGGGCAGGATATTGAAGCTTTCTTT CASSFGQDIEAFF TRBJ1-1 . . TRBV12-3/TRBV12-4
TGTGCCAGCGGACAGACTACCACCGAGCAGTACTTC CASGQTTTEQYF TRBJ2-7 . . TRBV2
TGTGCCAGCATCCAAGGGCGGGTCTACGAGCAGTACTTC CASIQGRVYEQYF TRBJ2-7 . . TRBV21-1
TGCGCCAGCAGCCAAGATCTTCTTATGAGTGAAGCCGGGGAGCTGTTTTTT CASSQDLLMSEAGELFF TRBJ2-2 . . TRBV4-3